The 5 T cell receptor beta chains below come from one sample, sequenced in a study of T-cell reconstitution after alpha-beta-depleted transplantation in children. Unique molecular identifiers were incorporated when the TCRbeta library was constructed. TCRdb used MiXCR to reprocess the PCR reads, holding one entry per CDR3 protein. The sample has under 70,000 distinct CDR3 sequences, approximately 11% seen once; the top ten hold about 13%. The starting material was PBMCs, obtained before TCRalphabeta/CD19-depleted stem cell transplant. The receptor set was obtained from a boy younger than 18 with acute myeloid leukemia, due to receive a stem cell transplant.

This clonotype was observed at least ten times. This sequence joins TRBV27 and TRBJ2-3, with D uncertain. CDR3 length equals 13 residues. Trimming removed 8 bases from V and 1 base from J, with 10 bases in between. CDR1 MNHEY and CDR2 SMNVEV come from the germline V gene (reference sequence). The DNA of the CDR3 is TGTGCCAGCGGGCACTTTCGCACAGATACGCAGTATTTT. It specifies CASGHFRTDTQYF.

In this sample, this clonotype turned up many times. The chain recombines TRBV20-1 with TRBJ1-6; TRBD1 might be the D (5 bases). Germline CDR1 reads DFQATT; CDR2 reads SNEGSKA (reference sequence). There are 14 residues in the CDR3. Trimming removed 1 base at V and 7 bases at J, with 11 bases between. The CDR3 loop reads CSARVGPKNSPLHF. The CDR3, as DNA: TGCAGTGCTAGAGTGGGGCCTAAAAATTCACCCCTCCACTTT.

This clonotype has ten or more counts. V is TRBV28 and J is TRBJ2-6; D is unresolved. The CDR3 loop spans 14 amino acids. The ends were cut back, 7 bases at V and 0 bases at J, with 7 bases in the middle. Per germline, CDR1 MDHEN and CDR2 SYDVKM. DNA for the CDR3: TGTGCCAGCACCATTTCCTCTGGGGCCAACGTCCTGACTTTC. This codes for CASTISSGANVLTF.

This clonotype was seen repeatedly, ten times or more. The chain links TRBV4-2 to TRBJ2-3, with D perhaps TRBD1 (5 bases). Trimming shortened V by 4 bases and J by 0 bases, and 14 bases separated the two germline ends. This CDR3 has 16 amino acids. Per germline, CDR1 LGHNA and CDR2 YNFKEQ. This CDR3 is CASSPRQGPSTDTQYF. DNA for the CDR3: TGTGCCAGCAGCCCCCGCCAGGGCCCTAGCACAGATACGCAGTATTTT.

This clonotype was seen many times. The V gene is TRBV7-9, the J gene TRBJ2-4; 11 nucleotides agree with TRBD1. This CDR3 has 15 amino acids. The V and J ends lost 3 bases and 6 bases, in that order; junction bases with no gene match: 4. Germline lookup yields CDR1 SEHNR and CDR2 FQNEAQ (reference sequence). CDR3 in amino acids: CASSFAGTGGNIQYF. The CDR3 DNA reads as TGTGCCAGCAGCTTCGCCGGGACAGGGGGAAACATTCAGTACTTC. Drawing the rest from reference TRBV7-9 and TRBJ2-4, the complete variable domain is DTGVSQNPRHKITKRGQNVTFRCDPISEHNRLYWYRQTLGQGPEFLTYFQNEAQLEKSRLLSDRFSAERPKGSFSTLEIQRTEQGDSAMYLCASSFAGTGGNIQYFGAGTRLSVL.